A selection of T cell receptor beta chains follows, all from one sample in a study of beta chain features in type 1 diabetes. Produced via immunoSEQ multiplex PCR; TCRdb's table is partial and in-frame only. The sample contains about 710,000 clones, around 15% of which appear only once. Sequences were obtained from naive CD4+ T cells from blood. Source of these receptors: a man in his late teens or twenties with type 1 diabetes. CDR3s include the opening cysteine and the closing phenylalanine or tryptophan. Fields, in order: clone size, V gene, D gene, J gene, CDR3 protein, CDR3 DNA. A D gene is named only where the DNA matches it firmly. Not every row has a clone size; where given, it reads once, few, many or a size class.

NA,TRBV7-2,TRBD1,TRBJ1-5,CASSPDREFQPQHF,TGTGCCAGCAGCCCCGACAGGGAGTTTCAGCCCCAGCATTTT
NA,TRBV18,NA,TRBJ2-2,CASSPGDPGELFF,TGTGCCAGCTCACCCGGAGATCCCGGGGAGCTGTTTTTT
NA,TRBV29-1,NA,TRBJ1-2,CSVVENYGYTF,TGCAGCGTTGTTGAGAACTATGGCTACACCTTC
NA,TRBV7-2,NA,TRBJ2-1,CASSLSLGGGDEQFF,TGTGCCAGCAGCTTAAGTCTTGGTGGGGGCGATGAGCAGTTCTTC
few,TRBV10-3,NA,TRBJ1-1,CAISETGKDTEAFF,TGTGCCATCAGTGAGACAGGGAAGGACACTGAAGCTTTCTTT
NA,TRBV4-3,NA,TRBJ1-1,CASSQGERTEAFF,TGCGCCAGCAGCCAAGGGGAGCGGACTGAAGCTTTCTTT
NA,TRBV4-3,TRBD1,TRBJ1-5,CASSQEVRGGDQPQHF,TGCGCCAGCAGCCAAGAGGTGAGAGGGGGCGATCAGCCCCAGCATTTT
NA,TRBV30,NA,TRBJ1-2,CAWSGGPYGYTF,TGTGCCTGGAGTGGGGGTCCTTATGGCTACACCTTC
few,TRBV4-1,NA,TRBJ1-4,CASSPGAATNEKLFF,TGCGCCAGCAGTCCCGGGGCAGCAACTAATGAAAAACTGTTTTTT
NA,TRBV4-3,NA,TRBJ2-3,CASSQGTGAADTQYF,TGCGCCAGCAGCCAAGGTACGGGGGCCGCAGATACGCAGTATTTT
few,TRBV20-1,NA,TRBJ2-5,CSARRETQYF,TGCAGTGCTAGGAGAGAGACCCAGTACTTC
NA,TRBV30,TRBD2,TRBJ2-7,CAERGTSVSYEQYF,TGTGCCGAACGTGGGACTAGCGTTTCCTACGAGCAGTACTTC
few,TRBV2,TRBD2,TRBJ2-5,CASSVEQAGMEETQYF,TGTGCCAGCAGTGTGGAGCAAGCGGGAATGGAAGAGACCCAGTACTTC
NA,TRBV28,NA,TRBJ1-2,CASRGPAGYTF,TGTGCCAGCAGGGGACCTGCGGGCTACACCTTC
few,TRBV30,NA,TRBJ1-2,CAWSRHGTVANYGYTF,TGTGCCTGGAGTCGACACGGGACGGTAGCTAACTATGGCTACACCTTC
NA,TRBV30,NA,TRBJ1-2,CAWSAAGLGNYGYTF,TGTGCCTGGAGTGCCGCGGGACTCGGTAACTATGGCTACACCTTC
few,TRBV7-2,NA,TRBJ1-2,CASSLGLNYGYTF,TGTGCCAGCAGCTTGGGACTTAACTATGGCTACACCTTC
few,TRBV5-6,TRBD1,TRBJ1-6,CASSLPRGLDSPLHF,TGTGCCAGCAGCTTGCCCAGGGGGCTGGATTCACCCCTCCACTTT
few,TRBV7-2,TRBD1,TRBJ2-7,CASSYDRAYEQYF,TGTGCCAGCAGCTATGACAGGGCCTACGAGCAGTACTTC
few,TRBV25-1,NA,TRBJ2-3,CASNERDTQYF,TGTGCCAGCAATGAACGAGATACGCAGTATTTT
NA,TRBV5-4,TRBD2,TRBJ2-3,CASSLGRSGSLSTDTQYF,TGTGCCAGCAGCTTGGGGAGAAGCGGGAGCCTTAGCACAGATACGCAGTATTTT
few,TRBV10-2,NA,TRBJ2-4,CASSETLAKNIQYF,TGCGCCAGCAGTGAGACGCTAGCCAAAAACATTCAGTACTTC
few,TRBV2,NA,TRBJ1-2,CASSPIGTAIYGYTF,TGTGCCAGCAGTCCTATCGGGACTGCTATTTATGGCTACACCTTC
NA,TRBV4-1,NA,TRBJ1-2,CASSQGDGAMGYTF,TGCGCCAGCAGCCAAGGGGACGGGGCTATGGGCTACACCTTC
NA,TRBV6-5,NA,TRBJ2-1,CASRKQGNYEQFF,TGTGCCAGCAGGAAACAGGGAAATTACGAGCAGTTCTTC
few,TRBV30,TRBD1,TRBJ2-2,CAWKGRGRIGELFF,TGTGCCTGGAAGGGCAGGGGGCGCATAGGGGAGCTGTTTTTT
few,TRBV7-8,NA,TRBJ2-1,CASTGANEQFF,TGTGCCAGCACGGGGGCAAATGAGCAGTTCTTC
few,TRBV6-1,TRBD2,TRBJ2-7,CASSEFLAGTNSYEQYF,TGTGCCAGCAGTGAATTTCTAGCGGGAACTAACTCCTACGAGCAGTACTTC
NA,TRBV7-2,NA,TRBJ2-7,CASSFQGGARLGEQYF,TGTGCCAGCAGCTTCCAGGGAGGAGCGCGTTTGGGCGAGCAGTACTTC
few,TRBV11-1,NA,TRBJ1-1,CASRVARANTEAFF,TGTGCCAGCAGGGTGGCCCGGGCGAACACTGAAGCTTTCTTT
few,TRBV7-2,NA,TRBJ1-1,CASTSTMSGTEAFF,TGTGCCAGCACCTCCACAATGTCGGGCACTGAAGCTTTCTTT
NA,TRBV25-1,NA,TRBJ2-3,CASSATRGKGTDTQYF,TGTGCCAGCAGTGCAACCAGGGGTAAGGGCACAGATACGCAGTATTTT
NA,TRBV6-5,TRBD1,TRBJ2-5,CASRGTGAYQETQYF,TGTGCCAGCAGAGGGACAGGGGCGTACCAAGAGACCCAGTACTTC
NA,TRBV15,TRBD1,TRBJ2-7,CATSSYRDSEQYF,TGTGCCACCAGCAGCTACAGGGACAGCGAGCAGTACTTC
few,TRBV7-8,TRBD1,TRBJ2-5,CASRLRTGRETQYF,TGTGCCAGCAGACTGCGGACAGGGCGAGAGACCCAGTACTTC
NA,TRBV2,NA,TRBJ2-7,CASSEALMKHPYEQYF,TGTGCCAGCAGTGAAGCGCTGATGAAGCATCCCTACGAGCAGTACTTC
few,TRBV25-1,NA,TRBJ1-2,CASSQVGLGGYTF,TGTGCCAGCAGCCAGGTGGGCTTAGGCGGCTACACCTTC
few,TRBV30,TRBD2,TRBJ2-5,CAWSVGLSGRQTQYF,TGTGCCTGGAGTGTGGGACTAAGCGGGAGACAGACCCAGTACTTC
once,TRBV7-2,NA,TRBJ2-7,CASSQQTSRYF,TGTGCCAGCAGCCAGCAGACCTCGCGGTACTTC
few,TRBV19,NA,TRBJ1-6,CASSLQGNYNSPLHF,TGTGCCAGTAGTCTCCAGGGAAACTATAATTCACCCCTCCACTTT
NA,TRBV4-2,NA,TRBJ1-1,CASSQEKDTEAFF,TGTGCCAGCAGCCAAGAGAAAGACACTGAAGCTTTCTTT
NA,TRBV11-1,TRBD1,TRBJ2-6,CASSLTGGSGANVLTF,TGTGCCAGCAGCTTAACAGGGGGCTCTGGGGCCAACGTCCTGACTTTC
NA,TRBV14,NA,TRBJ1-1,CASSVDMNTEAFF,TGTGCCAGCAGCGTCGATATGAACACTGAAGCTTTCTTT
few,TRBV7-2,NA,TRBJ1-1,CASTFHGLNTEAFF,TGTGCCAGCACATTTCATGGGCTGAACACTGAAGCTTTCTTT
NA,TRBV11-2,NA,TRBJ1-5,CASSLDRVGQPQHF,TGTGCCAGCAGCTTAGACAGGGTGGGACAGCCCCAGCATTTT
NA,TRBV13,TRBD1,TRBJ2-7,CASSSRDRDYEQYF,TGTGCCAGCAGCTCCCGGGACAGGGACTACGAGCAGTACTTC
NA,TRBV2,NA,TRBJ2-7,CASSERPYEQYF,TGTGCCAGCAGTGAAAGACCTTACGAGCAGTACTTC
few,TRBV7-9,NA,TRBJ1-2,CASSLAGYTF,TGTGCCAGCAGCTTAGCTGGCTACACCTTC
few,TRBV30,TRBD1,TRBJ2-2,CAWVRGTNTGELFF,TGTGCCTGGGTCAGGGGGACGAACACCGGGGAGCTGTTTTTT
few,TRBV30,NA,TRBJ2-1,CAWSFSDARPYNEQFF,TGTGCCTGGAGTTTCAGCGACGCCCGTCCCTACAATGAGCAGTTCTTC
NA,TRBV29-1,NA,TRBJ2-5,CSVDSGATQETQYF,TGCAGCGTTGATTCGGGGGCAACCCAAGAGACCCAGTACTTC
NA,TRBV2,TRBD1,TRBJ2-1,CASSADRVYNEQFF,TGTGCCAGCAGTGCGGACAGGGTATACAATGAGCAGTTCTTC